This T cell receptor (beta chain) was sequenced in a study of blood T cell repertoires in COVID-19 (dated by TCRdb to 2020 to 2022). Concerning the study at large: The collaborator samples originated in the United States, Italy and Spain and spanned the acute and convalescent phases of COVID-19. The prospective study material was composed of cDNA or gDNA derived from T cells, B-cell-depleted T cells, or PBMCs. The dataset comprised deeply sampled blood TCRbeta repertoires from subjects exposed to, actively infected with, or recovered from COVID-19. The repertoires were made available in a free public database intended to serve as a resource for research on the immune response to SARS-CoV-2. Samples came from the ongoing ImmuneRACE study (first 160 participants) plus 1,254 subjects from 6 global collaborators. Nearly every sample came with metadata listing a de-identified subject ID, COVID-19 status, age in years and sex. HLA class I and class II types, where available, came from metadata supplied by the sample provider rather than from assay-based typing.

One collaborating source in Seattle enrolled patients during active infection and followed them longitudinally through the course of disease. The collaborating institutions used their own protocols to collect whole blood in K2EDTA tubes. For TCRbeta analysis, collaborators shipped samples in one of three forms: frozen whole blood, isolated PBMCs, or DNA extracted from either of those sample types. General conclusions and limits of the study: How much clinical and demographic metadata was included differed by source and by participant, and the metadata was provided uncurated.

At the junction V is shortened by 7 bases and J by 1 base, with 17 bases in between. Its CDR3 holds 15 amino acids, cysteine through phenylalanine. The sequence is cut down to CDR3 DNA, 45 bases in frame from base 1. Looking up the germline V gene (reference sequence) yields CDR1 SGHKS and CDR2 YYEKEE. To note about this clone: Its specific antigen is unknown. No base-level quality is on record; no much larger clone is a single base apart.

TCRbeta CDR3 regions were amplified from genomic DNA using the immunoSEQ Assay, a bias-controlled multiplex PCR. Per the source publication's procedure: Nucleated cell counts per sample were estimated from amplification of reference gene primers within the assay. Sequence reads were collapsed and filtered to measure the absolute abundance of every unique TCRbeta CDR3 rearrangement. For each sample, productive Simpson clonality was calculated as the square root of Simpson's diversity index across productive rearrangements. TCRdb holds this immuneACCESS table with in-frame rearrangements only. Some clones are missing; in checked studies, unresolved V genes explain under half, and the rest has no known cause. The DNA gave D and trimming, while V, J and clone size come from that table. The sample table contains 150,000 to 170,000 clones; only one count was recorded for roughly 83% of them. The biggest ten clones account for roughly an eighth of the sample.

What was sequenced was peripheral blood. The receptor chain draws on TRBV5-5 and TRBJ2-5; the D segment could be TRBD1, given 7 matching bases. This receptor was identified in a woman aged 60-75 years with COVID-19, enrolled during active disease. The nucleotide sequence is TGTGCCAGCGGCGGTGCGGGGACAGCCCAAGAGACCCAGTACTTC. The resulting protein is CASGGAGTAQETQYF. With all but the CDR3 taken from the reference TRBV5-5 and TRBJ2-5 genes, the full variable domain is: DAGVTQSPTHLIKTRGQQVTLRCSPISGHKSVSWYQQVLGQGPQFIFQYYEKEERGRGNFPDRFSARQFPNYSSELNVNALLLGDSALYLCASGGAGTAQETQYFGPGTRLLVL.